These T cell receptor beta chains were read from a single sample in a study of tumor and adjacent non-tumor tissue in lung cancer. MiXCR was run by TCRdb on the multiplex PCR reads, yielding one entry per CDR3 protein. The sample contains 200,000 to 250,000 distinct CDR3 sequences, 60% to 85% of which appear only once. Sequencing was done on a sample of lung tumor tissue. These receptors were taken from a man aged 55 to 69 with non-small cell lung cancer. The conserved cysteine and the conserved F or W are not part of the CDR3 here. D genes are given only for firm matches.

>TRBV5-5|NA|TRBJ2-3
ASSGTVMDSSTDTQY
>TRBV30|NA|TRBJ2-2
AWSSQLKTGELF
>TRBV6-5|NA|TRBJ2-2
ASMGANTRQLF
>TRBV20-1|NA|TRBJ2-5
SGWASTQKTQY
>TRBV20-1|TRBD2|TRBJ2-5
SAPETSGIETQY
>TRBV20-1|NA|TRBJ1-2
SVKSNGQGYGYT
>TRBV11-2|NA|TRBJ2-1
ASSLGWGPSEQF
>TRBV4-3|NA|TRBJ2-7
ASSQVRDSYEQY
>TRBV20-1|TRBD2|TRBJ2-7
SARGLALAGASSYKKY
>TRBV6-5|NA|TRBJ1-3
ASSQASSGNTIY
>TRBV11-2|NA|TRBJ1-2
ASSLGGGNYGYT
>TRBV24-1|NA|TRBJ2-3
ATSEPWSGDTQY
>TRBV11-3|NA|TRBJ2-1
ASNRTVDNEQF
>TRBV5-4|NA|TRBJ2-7
ASSLARDGSYEQY
>TRBV11-2|NA|TRBJ1-3
ASTLERYLSGKAIY
>TRBV29-1|NA|TRBJ2-5
SVGEGTSGETQY
>TRBV29-1|TRBD2|TRBJ2-1
GGGDWNEQF
>TRBV29-1|TRBD2|TRBJ2-7
SVTPRGDYEHY
>TRBV20-1|TRBD1|TRBJ2-2
SARDTDRGTGELF
>TRBV24-1|NA|TRBJ2-2
VTGPRWGNTGELF
>TRBV20-1|NA|TRBJ2-5
SARIDRHQEIQY
>TRBV10-1|NA|TRBJ1-1
ASSVAGGTEAF
>TRBV20-1|NA|TRBJ2-7
SARGRFSYEQY
>TRBV6-1|TRBD1|TRBJ2-1
ASSAGQGVSYNGQF
>TRBV7-9|TRBD1|TRBJ1-6
ASNSLGDRDNSPLH
>TRBV11-2|NA|TRBJ2-5
TSSFTGEETQY
>TRBV20-1|NA|TRBJ2-3
SARTPGHGKDTQY
>TRBV20-1|TRBD1|TRBJ1-1
RARDPARGARDTEAF
>TRBV6-1|NA|TRBJ2-2
ASSESHTGELF
>TRBV5-1|NA|TRBJ1-1
ASKAGGGNTEAF
>TRBV20-1|NA|TRBJ1-4
SALGSGETNEKLF
>TRBV6-1|NA|TRBJ2-7
ASSKIWPSSYEQY
>TRBV12-3/TRBV12-4|NA|TRBJ1-1
ASSFPEILNTEAF
>TRBV7-9|NA|TRBJ2-7
ANSSDITYEQY
>TRBV29-1|NA|TRBJ1-1
CVGGVDMNEAF
>TRBV6-2/TRBV6-3|TRBD2|TRBJ2-7
VSSPGLAGVTMSYEQY